Below, 30 T cell receptor beta chains from the same sample are listed, as sequenced in a study of T cells in localized non-small cell lung cancer. The assay was immunoSEQ multiplex PCR, and TCRdb's table has in-frame clones only and misses some. The sample yields several thousand clones, approximately 30% seen once. The specimen comprised lung tumor tissue, sampled before any cancer treatment. Receptors were obtained from a man aged 40 to 75 with stage II lung adenocarcinoma.

This clone was counted between two and nine times. This chain uses TRBV19 with TRBJ1-6; TRBD1 aligns across 9 bases. The CDR3 has 16 amino acids. Per germline, CDR1 LNHDA and CDR2 SQIVND (reference sequence). Trimming took 5 bases from V and 5 from J; bases not matched to a gene: 7. The CDR3 sequence: CASSLTGGEDNSPLHF. In nucleotides, the CDR3 is TGTGCCAGTAGTTTAACAGGGGGCGAAGATAATTCACCCCTCCACTTT. Looking up the rest from reference TRBV19 and TRBJ1-6 gives the full variable domain: DGGITQSPKYLFRKEGQNVTLSCEQNLNHDAMYWYRQDPGQGLRLIYYSQIVNDFQKGDIAEGYSVSREKKESFPLTVTSAQKNPTAFYLCASSLTGGEDNSPLHFGNGTRLTVT.

This clone is medium-sized within its sample. The genes are TRBV9 and TRBJ2-2; D uncertain. The CDR3 runs 13 residues. CDR1 and CDR2 from the germline V gene are SGDLS and YYNGEE. Between the trimmed V and J ends, which lost 0 bases and 5 bases, there was a span of 5 bases. CDR3: CASSVVGTGELFF. For the CDR3, the DNA is TGTGCCAGCAGCGTAGTCGGGACCGGGGAGCTGTTTTTT.

This clone was seen a few times. The chain couples TRBV28 to TRBJ2-1, with 9 bases identical to TRBD1. Germline CDR1 is MDHEN and CDR2 is SYDVKM. The CDR3 is made up of 16 amino acids. With V trimmed by 5 bases and J by 5 bases, 10 bases remained unmatched. The CDR3: CASSPPTGGFNNEQFF. CDR3 nucleotide sequence: TGTGCCAGCAGTCCACCGACAGGGGGGTTTAACAATGAGCAGTTCTTC.

This clone was observed a handful of times. The chain has TRBV6-8 and TRBJ2-2; D might be TRBD1 (6 bases). There are 14 residues in the CDR3. Germline CDR1 and CDR2: MNHGY and SAAAGT. The V and J ends lost 2 bases and 6 bases respectively, with 10 bases between them. CDR3 nucleotide sequence: TGTGCCAGCAGTTACGAAAACAGGGCCGGGGAGCTGTTTTTT. It translates to CASSYENRAGELFF.

Comment on this clone: The sample has other DNA sequences that encode this CDR3 too. J is TRBJ1-1 and V is TRBV19; 7 nucleotides line up with TRBD1. Germline V lookup: CDR1 LNHDA, CDR2 SQIVND (reference sequence). CDR3 size: 13 residues. The V segment lost 5 bases and the J segment 4 bases; nucleotides outside the gene matches: 4. In nucleotides, the CDR3 is TGTGCCAGTAGTCAACAGGGGAGCACTGAAGCTTTCTTT. Residues: CASSQQGSTEAFF. Full variable domain (remainder filled in from reference TRBV19 and TRBJ1-1): DGGITQSPKYLFRKEGQNVTLSCEQNLNHDAMYWYRQDPGQGLRLIYYSQIVNDFQKGDIAEGYSVSREKKESFPLTVTSAQKNPTAFYLCASSQQGSTEAFFGQGTRLTVV.

This clone has more than one count but fewer than ten. The V and J genes are TRBV6-8 and TRBJ2-5; 7 positions match TRBD1. J was trimmed by 0 bases and V by 5 bases; bases with no gene match: 3. The CDR3 length is 14 residues. Germline V gene sequence: CDR1 MNHGY, CDR2 SAAAGT. The CDR3 protein is CASSRDSNQETQYF. CDR3 bases: TGTGCCAGCAGTCGGGACAGCAACCAAGAGACCCAGTACTTC.

This clone came up a few times. V usage is TRBV11-3 and J usage is TRBJ2-2; TRBD1 agrees at 9 bases. The CDR3 length is 16 residues. Germline assignment: CDR1 SGHNT and CDR2 YENEEA. The trim removed 3 bases at V and 2 bases at J, leaving 4 bases unmatched. CDR3 in amino acids: CASSFTGGPNTGELFF. CDR3 nucleotide sequence: TGTGCCAGCAGCTTTACAGGGGGCCCCAACACCGGGGAGCTGTTTTTT.

This clone counts as medium-sized. V gene TRBV9 combines with J gene TRBJ1-3, with TRBD1 as a possible D gene (5 bases). This CDR3 is built from 14 residues. V lost 5 bases and J 4 bases, leaving 13 bases between the germline ends. Germline V gives CDR1 SGDLS, CDR2 YYNGEE. CDR3 sequence (DNA): TGTGCCAGCAGTTTCGGGCAGGGCGGAAACACCATATATTTT. Translated: CASSFGQGGNTIYF.

J is TRBJ1-4 and V is TRBV30; D is undetermined. This CDR3 has 15 residues. Germline CDR1 and CDR2: GTSNPN and SVGIG (reference sequence). The ends were cut back, 4 bases at V and 0 bases at J, with 12 bases in the middle. DNA for the CDR3: TGTGCCTGGAATAGTAGGAGGACAACTAATGAAAAACTGTTTTTT. Residues: CAWNSRRTTNEKLFF.

In this sample, this clone turned up a few times. The CDR3 spells CAISDGKGEPQHF. CDR3 in DNA: TGTGCCATCTCGGACGGGAAGGGGGAGCCCCAGCATTTT. The chain combines TRBV6-8 with TRBJ1-5; D might be TRBD1 (6 bases). The CDR3 covers 13 residues. Between the trimmed V and J ends, which lost 10 bases and 8 bases, there was a span of 18 bases. The germline V gene encodes CDR1 MNHGY and CDR2 SAAAGT.

This clone has more than one count but fewer than ten. The chain employs TRBV11-3 and TRBJ2-6; 8 bases are a match to TRBD1. The CDR3 spans 16 residues. The trim removed 2 bases at V and 2 bases at J, leaving 2 bases unmatched. CDR1 and CDR2 from the germline V gene are SGHNT and YENEEA. Written as DNA, the CDR3 is TGTGCCAGCAGCTTACAGGGGGCTGCTGGGGCCAACGTCCTGACTTTC. This gives the protein CASSLQGAAGANVLTF.

This clone came up a few times. J is TRBJ1-4 and V is TRBV10-3; 7 bases match TRBD1. Germline trimming cut 2 bases from V and 8 bases from J; bases unmatched to any gene: 8. The CDR3 runs 15 residues. CDR1 and CDR2 from the germline V gene are ENHRY and SYGVKD. CDR3 region: CAISEMTGSLEKLFF. The DNA for the CDR3 is TGTGCCATCAGTGAGATGACAGGGTCGCTGGAAAAACTGTTTTTT.

The CDR3 DNA reads as TGTGCCAGCAGAAGGGACGGGGGAAACACCATATATTTT. Protein product: CASRRDGGNTIYF. The V gene is TRBV7-2, the J gene TRBJ1-3; tentatively, D is TRBD1 (5 bases). The CDR3 length is 13 residues. V lost 6 bases to trimming and J lost 4 bases, with 10 bases between them. Germline V gene lookup returns CDR1 SGHTA and CDR2 FQGNSA. Looking up the rest from reference TRBV7-2 and TRBJ1-3 gives the full variable domain: GAGVSQSPSNKVTEKGKDVELRCDPISGHTALYWYRQSLGQGLEFLIYFQGNSAPDKSGLPSDRFSAERTGGSVSTLTIQRTQQEDSAVYLCASRRDGGNTIYFGEGSWLTVV.

This chain links TRBV30 with TRBJ1-1, with a possible D match to TRBD1 (5 bases). The CDR3 extends over 13 amino acids. Germline V lookup: CDR1 GTSNPN, CDR2 SVGIG (reference sequence). Trimming pared 0 bases from V and 5 bases from J, leaving 10 bases between. DNA of the CDR3: TGTGCCTGGAGTGTGAGGGGTCGGACTGAAGCTTTCTTT. Amino acid sequence: CAWSVRGRTEAFF. Looking up the rest from reference TRBV30 and TRBJ1-1 gives the full variable domain: SQTIHQWPATLVQPVGSPLSLECTVEGTSNPNLYWYRQAAGRGLQLLFYSVGIGQISSEVPQNLSASRPQDRQFILSSKKLLLSDSGFYLCAWSVRGRTEAFFGQGTRLTVV.

In its sample, this clone was seen a few times. This chain joins TRBV6-8 and TRBJ2-7, with TRBD1 matching 9 bases. CDR1 and CDR2 from the germline V gene are MNHGY and SAAAGT. The CDR3 is 13 residues long. The V gene end was trimmed by 5 bases and the J gene end by 3 bases; junction bases not matched to a gene: 2. CDR3 bases: TGTGCCAGCAGTAGGACAGGGGACTACGAGCAGTACTTC. This codes for CASSRTGDYEQYF.

The chain combines TRBV11-3 with TRBJ2-7; 7 bases agree with TRBD1. The CDR3 covers 15 residues. Germline V gene data show CDR1 as SGHNT and CDR2 as YENEEA. The junction had 8 bases not matched to a gene; V was cut back by 1 base and J by 5 bases. The CDR3: CASSLGYRGSDEQYV. The CDR3 DNA reads TGTGCCAGCAGCTTAGGCTACAGGGGTAGCGACGAGCAGTACGTC.

This chain links TRBV19 with TRBJ1-1; 9 nucleotides line up with TRBD1. The CDR3 consists of 15 residues. With 6 bases clipped from V and 1 base from J, the junction kept 6 bases outside the gene matches. Per the germline V gene, CDR1 is LNHDA and CDR2 is SQIVND (reference sequence). The CDR3 loop is CASRWGQGTNTEAFF. For the CDR3, the DNA is TGTGCCAGTAGATGGGGACAGGGAACGAACACTGAAGCTTTCTTT.

The chain employs TRBV10-2 and TRBJ1-1; D perhaps matches TRBD1 (6 bases). CDR1 WSHSY and CDR2 SAAADI come from the germline V gene. V was cut by 5 bases and J by 4 bases, with 17 bases left in between. The CDR3 length is 15 residues. This CDR3 reads CASSIDSMGATEAFF. DNA for the CDR3: TGCGCCAGCAGTATCGACTCAATGGGGGCCACTGAAGCTTTCTTT.

This sequence joins TRBV9 and TRBJ1-3; TRBD1 agrees at 7 bases. CDR3 size: 15 residues. Germline V gives CDR1 SGDLS, CDR2 YYNGEE. Trimming at V came to 2 bases and at J to 2 bases, leaving 4 bases not matched to a gene. In nucleotides, the CDR3 is TGTGCCAGCAGCGTTCAAACAGGGGCTGGAAACACCATATATTTT. This sequence encodes CASSVQTGAGNTIYF.

The gene calls are TRBV29-1 and TRBJ2-3, with 7 bases aligning to TRBD2. Germline CDR1 is SQVTM and CDR2 is ANQGSEA. The V gene end was trimmed by 1 base and the J gene end by 6 bases; junction bases not matched to a gene: 4. This CDR3 region has 13 residues. In nucleotides, the CDR3 is TGCAGCGTTGAAGGCGGGGGTGATGATACGCAGTATTTT. Protein: CSVEGGGDDTQYF.

V and J are TRBV6-8 and TRBJ1-2, with 7 bases lining up with TRBD1. The V and J ends lost 7 bases and 4 bases, in that order; junction bases with no gene match: 12. Germline CDR1 is MNHGY and CDR2 is SAAAGT. CDR3 length: 15 amino acids. The CDR3 DNA follows: TGTGCCAGCATTCCGCCGGGACAGAGTTTCTATGGCTACACCTTC. This encodes CASIPPGQSFYGYTF.

In its sample, this clone was seen a few times. The rearrangement links TRBV6-8 to TRBJ1-3; TRBD1 aligns across 8 bases. V shed 6 bases, J shed 7 bases, and the junction held 8 bases outside the gene matches. Looked up from germline, CDR1 is MNHGY and CDR2 is SAAAGT. The CDR3 sequence is 14 residues long. CDR3 region: CASRRYGQGNTIYF. The CDR3 nucleotides are TGTGCCAGCAGGCGATATGGACAGGGTAACACCATATATTTT.

This rearrangement joins TRBV18 to TRBJ2-7; 8 nucleotides match TRBD1. V lost 4 bases and J lost 6; bases outside the gene matches: 14. Germline CDR1 and CDR2: KGHSH and LQKENI. The CDR3 extends over 16 amino acids. The CDR3 DNA follows: TGTGCCAGCTCACAAACAACCGGGACAGGCCCCACCGAGCAGTACTTC. It translates to CASSQTTGTGPTEQYF.

This sequence joins TRBV30 and TRBJ2-5, with a weak D call TRBD1 (6 bases). CDR3 length equals 13 residues. CDR1 and CDR2 (germline): GTSNPN, SVGIG (reference sequence). Trimming left V 0 bases short and J 1 base short, with 6 bases between. CDR3 bases: TGTGCCTGGAGTGTGACAGGCCAAGAGACCCAGTACTTC. Its protein product is CAWSVTGQETQYF.

This clone was seen more than once but under ten times. The junction differs from germline at one of its ends, possibly a read error. The V call is TRBV6-8, the J call TRBJ2-7, with TRBD1 matching 7 bases. Germline V gene data show CDR1 as MNHGY and CDR2 as SAAAGT. The CDR3 has 17 residues. The CDR3 region is CAISGSATGTASYEQYF. In nucleotides, the CDR3 is TGTGCCATCAGTGGAAGCGCAACCGGGACAGCCTCCTACGAGCAGTACTTC.

This chain joins TRBV19 and TRBJ2-3; 11 nucleotides agree with TRBD2. The CDR3 extends over 17 amino acids. Trimming cost V 0 bases and J 6 bases; bases outside gene matches: 8. The germline V gene encodes CDR1 LNHDA and CDR2 SQIVND (reference sequence). The CDR3: CASSIDIAGGLMDTQYF. CDR3 DNA sequence: TGTGCCAGTAGTATAGATATAGCGGGGGGGCTGATGGATACGCAGTATTTT. Full variable domain (remainder filled in from reference TRBV19 and TRBJ2-3): DGGITQSPKYLFRKEGQNVTLSCEQNLNHDAMYWYRQDPGQGLRLIYYSQIVNDFQKGDIAEGYSVSREKKESFPLTVTSAQKNPTAFYLCASSIDIAGGLMDTQYFGPGTRLTVL.

This clone qualifies as medium-sized (0.01 to 0.1%). This rearrangement joins TRBV11-3 to TRBJ1-1, with no clear D. Trimming cost V 3 bases and J 1 base, with 12 bases left between them. The CDR3 spans 15 residues. Germline V gene sequence: CDR1 SGHNT, CDR2 YENEEA. CDR3 nucleotides: TGTGCCAGCAGCTTGGTAGGTCGGCCGAACACTGAAGCTTTCTTT. Amino acids: CASSLVGRPNTEAFF.

This clone is large (0.1 to 1%) in the sample. Other DNA sequences in the sample encode the same CDR3. The chain couples TRBV19 to TRBJ1-3; 7 bases are a match to TRBD1. The J segment lost 0 bases and the V segment lost 6 bases, leaving 8 bases of the junction unmatched. Germline CDR1 reads LNHDA; CDR2 reads SQIVND (reference sequence). This CDR3 has 16 amino acids. CDR3 sequence reads: CASRPGQLSSGNTIYF. CDR3 bases: TGTGCCAGTAGGCCGGGACAGCTAAGCTCTGGAAACACCATATATTTT.

The V call is TRBV19, the J call TRBJ2-1, with 12 nucleotides matching TRBD2. The CDR3 has 16 residues. Germline values: CDR1 LNHDA, CDR2 SQIVND (reference sequence). After removal of 4 bases from V and 3 bases from J, the junction contained 4 bases not matched to a gene. The CDR3 DNA follows: TGTGCCAGTAGTAAAACTAGCGGGGGGAGCTACAATGAGCAGTTCTTC. It specifies CASSKTSGGSYNEQFF.

The chain is built from TRBV25-1 and TRBJ2-5, with 7 bases that match TRBD1. With 7 bases clipped from V and 5 bases from J, the junction kept 4 bases outside the gene matches. The germline V gene has CDR1 MGHDK and CDR2 SYGVNS. CDR3 length: 12 amino acids. CDR3 in DNA: TGTGCCAGCAATAGACAGGGCGAGACCCAGTACTTC. Amino acids: CASNRQGETQYF.